This is a list of T cell receptor beta chains from one sample in a study of blood T cell repertoires in COVID-19. Repertoires were generated with immunoSEQ multiplex PCR, while TCRdb's copy carries only in-frame clones and drops some. The sample has about 150,000 clones, about 80% seen once; the top ten hold around 28%. The sequenced sample consisted of peripheral blood. Receptors were obtained from a woman in her sixties with acute or convalescent COVID-19. CDR3s include the opening cysteine and the closing phenylalanine or tryptophan. Fields, in order: clone size, J gene, V gene, D gene, CDR3 protein, CDR3 DNA. A D gene is named only where the DNA matches it firmly. Clone size, where shown, is once, few, many, or a class for clones that have expanded.

abundance: -; j_gene: TRBJ1-5; v_gene: TRBV6-5; d_gene: -; CDR3aa: CASSFDRYSNQPQHF; CDR3nt: TGTGCCAGCAGTTTCGACAGGTATAGCAATCAGCCCCAGCATTTT
abundance: -; j_gene: TRBJ1-5; v_gene: TRBV28; d_gene: -; CDR3aa: CASGGGDAGNQPQHF; CDR3nt: TGTGCCAGCGGCGGGGGGGATGCGGGCAATCAGCCCCAGCATTTT
abundance: -; j_gene: TRBJ2-5; v_gene: TRBV7-6; d_gene: -; CDR3aa: CASSLMGANLQETQYF; CDR3nt: TGTGCCAGCAGCTTAATGGGGGCTAACCTCCAAGAGACCCAGTACTTC
abundance: few; j_gene: TRBJ1-4; v_gene: TRBV28; d_gene: -; CDR3aa: CASRPSGGRRGTNEKLFF; CDR3nt: TGTGCCAGCAGACCCTCGGGAGGGCGGCGGGGAACTAATGAAAAACTGTTTTTT
abundance: -; j_gene: TRBJ1-3; v_gene: TRBV3-1/TRBV3-2; d_gene: TRBD1; CDR3aa: CASRQGAGNTIYF; CDR3nt: TGTGCCAGCAGACAGGGGGCTGGAAACACCATATATTTT
abundance: -; j_gene: TRBJ1-5; v_gene: TRBV18; d_gene: -; CDR3aa: CASSPLGEAQPQHF; CDR3nt: TGTGCCAGCTCACCTTTGGGGGAGGCTCAGCCCCAGCATTTT
abundance: once; j_gene: TRBJ1-1; v_gene: TRBV4-1; d_gene: -; CDR3aa: CASSQEARNTEAFF; CDR3nt: TGCGCCAGCAGCCAAGAGGCCAGAAACACTGAAGCTTTCTTT
abundance: -; j_gene: TRBJ1-4; v_gene: TRBV19; d_gene: -; CDR3aa: CATLPPGSTNEKLFF; CDR3nt: TGTGCCACCCTACCCCCAGGATCAACTAATGAAAAACTGTTTTTT
abundance: -; j_gene: TRBJ2-2; v_gene: TRBV5-1; d_gene: TRBD1; CDR3aa: CASTDRGTGTGELFF; CDR3nt: TGCGCCAGCACGGACAGGGGCACAGGGACCGGGGAGCTGTTTTTT
abundance: -; j_gene: TRBJ2-6; v_gene: TRBV5-6; d_gene: -; CDR3aa: CASSRRTASGANVLTF; CDR3nt: TGTGCCAGCAGCCGTAGGACAGCCTCTGGGGCCAACGTCCTGACTTTC
abundance: -; j_gene: TRBJ2-7; v_gene: TRBV18; d_gene: -; CDR3aa: CASSTYSAEQYF; CDR3nt: TGTGCCAGCTCAACGTACAGTGCCGAGCAGTACTTC
abundance: -; j_gene: TRBJ2-1; v_gene: TRBV5-4; d_gene: TRBD2; CDR3aa: CASSLQRGGRNEQFF; CDR3nt: TGTGCCAGCAGCTTGCAGCGGGGGGGCCGGAATGAGCAGTTCTTC
abundance: -; j_gene: TRBJ2-2; v_gene: TRBV18; d_gene: -; CDR3aa: CASSPVLLNTGELFF; CDR3nt: TGTGCCAGCTCACCCGTCCTCTTAAACACCGGGGAGCTGTTTTTT
abundance: -; j_gene: TRBJ1-3; v_gene: TRBV6-5; d_gene: -; CDR3aa: CASSDGGGVDTIYF; CDR3nt: TGTGCCAGCAGCGACGGGGGGGGAGTGGACACCATATATTTT
abundance: -; j_gene: TRBJ1-3; v_gene: TRBV6-5; d_gene: -; CDR3aa: CASAATSGNTIYF; CDR3nt: TGTGCCAGCGCGGCGACCTCTGGAAACACCATATATTTT
abundance: once; j_gene: TRBJ1-2; v_gene: TRBV19; d_gene: -; CDR3aa: CASSIPRQANYGYTF; CDR3nt: TGTGCCAGTAGTATCCCCCGACAGGCTAACTATGGCTACACCTTC
abundance: -; j_gene: TRBJ1-2; v_gene: TRBV5-6; d_gene: TRBD1; CDR3aa: CASSLLRDRVNSGYTF; CDR3nt: TGTGCCAGCAGCCTACTCCGGGACAGGGTGAACAGTGGCTACACCTTC
abundance: -; j_gene: TRBJ2-1; v_gene: TRBV7-9; d_gene: TRBD1; CDR3aa: CASSLGGGVEQFF; CDR3nt: TGTGCCAGCAGCTTAGGAGGGGGCGTAGAGCAGTTCTTC
abundance: -; j_gene: TRBJ1-1; v_gene: TRBV27; d_gene: -; CDR3aa: CASSFQFRSTEAFF; CDR3nt: TGTGCCAGCAGTTTTCAATTTCGGAGTACTGAAGCTTTCTTT
abundance: -; j_gene: TRBJ1-1; v_gene: TRBV15; d_gene: TRBD1; CDR3aa: CATSRAFGQGAGTEAFF; CDR3nt: TGTGCCACCAGCAGAGCATTCGGACAGGGGGCTGGGACTGAAGCTTTCTTT
abundance: few; j_gene: TRBJ1-2; v_gene: TRBV12-2; d_gene: -; CDR3aa: CASRLAGFYRASYGYTF; CDR3nt: TGTGCAAGTCGCTTAGCCGGCTTTTACAGGGCCAGCTATGGCTACACCTTC
abundance: -; j_gene: TRBJ2-3; v_gene: TRBV6-6; d_gene: TRBD2; CDR3aa: CASSRGGGLSTDTQYF; CDR3nt: TGTGCCAGCAGTCGCGGGGGGGGCCTTAGCACAGATACGCAGTATTTT
abundance: -; j_gene: TRBJ1-6; v_gene: TRBV5-6; d_gene: TRBD1; CDR3aa: CASSSIAGGHNSPLHF; CDR3nt: TGTGCCAGCAGCTCCATCGCAGGGGGGCATAATTCACCCCTCCACTTT
abundance: -; j_gene: TRBJ1-2; v_gene: TRBV18; d_gene: -; CDR3aa: CASSPPSQARVSYTF; CDR3nt: TGTGCCAGCTCACCACCGAGCCAAGCTAGAGTAAGCTACACCTTC
abundance: few; j_gene: TRBJ2-2; v_gene: TRBV7-9; d_gene: -; CDR3aa: CASSPIGGTGFTGELFF; CDR3nt: TGTGCCAGCAGCCCTATAGGGGGTACGGGGTTCACCGGGGAGCTGTTTTTT
abundance: -; j_gene: TRBJ1-2; v_gene: TRBV7-9; d_gene: -; CDR3aa: CASSFVDYGYTF; CDR3nt: TGTGCCAGCAGCTTTGTCGACTATGGCTACACCTTC
abundance: -; j_gene: TRBJ2-1; v_gene: TRBV18; d_gene: TRBD1; CDR3aa: CASSLGQGAGNEQFF; CDR3nt: TGTGCCAGCTCCCTCGGACAGGGGGCGGGCAATGAGCAGTTCTTC
abundance: -; j_gene: TRBJ1-5; v_gene: TRBV19; d_gene: TRBD1; CDR3aa: CAMGDRGYQPQHF; CDR3nt: TGTGCCATGGGGGACAGGGGTTATCAGCCCCAGCATTTT
abundance: -; j_gene: TRBJ1-1; v_gene: TRBV3-1/TRBV3-2; d_gene: -; CDR3aa: CASSQFGAGTEAFF; CDR3nt: TGTGCCAGCAGCCAATTTGGGGCTGGAACTGAAGCTTTCTTT
abundance: -; j_gene: TRBJ2-3; v_gene: TRBV12-3/TRBV12-4; d_gene: -; CDR3aa: CASSRQFTDTQYF; CDR3nt: TGTGCCAGCAGCCGACAGTTCACAGATACGCAGTATTTT
abundance: -; j_gene: TRBJ1-6; v_gene: TRBV6-5; d_gene: -; CDR3aa: CASIYQTGRGSPLHF; CDR3nt: TGTGCCAGCATATACCAGACAGGTCGGGGATCACCCCTCCACTTT
abundance: once; j_gene: TRBJ2-7; v_gene: TRBV5-5; d_gene: TRBD1; CDR3aa: CASSGDGTGLYEQYF; CDR3nt: TGTGCCAGCAGCGGGGACGGGACAGGCTTGTACGAGCAGTACTTC
abundance: -; j_gene: TRBJ2-2; v_gene: TRBV5-1; d_gene: TRBD1; CDR3aa: CASSFDRGWTGELFF; CDR3nt: TGCGCCAGCAGCTTCGACAGGGGTTGGACCGGGGAGCTGTTTTTT
abundance: -; j_gene: TRBJ2-1; v_gene: TRBV9; d_gene: -; CDR3aa: CASSLGHQRAMYEQFF; CDR3nt: TGTGCCAGCAGCCTAGGACACCAGCGGGCAATGTATGAGCAGTTCTTC
abundance: -; j_gene: TRBJ1-2; v_gene: TRBV15; d_gene: -; CDR3aa: CATSRENSYGYTF; CDR3nt: TGTGCCACCAGCAGAGAGAACAGCTATGGCTACACCTTC
abundance: -; j_gene: TRBJ1-1; v_gene: TRBV9; d_gene: -; CDR3aa: CASSVVGQVRNTEAFF; CDR3nt: TGTGCCAGCAGCGTAGTGGGGCAGGTCCGAAACACTGAAGCTTTCTTT
abundance: -; j_gene: TRBJ1-1; v_gene: TRBV5-5; d_gene: TRBD1; CDR3aa: CASSAPDRGHTEAFF; CDR3nt: TGTGCCAGCAGCGCCCCGGACAGGGGGCACACTGAAGCTTTCTTT
abundance: -; j_gene: TRBJ2-2; v_gene: TRBV3-1/TRBV3-2; d_gene: -; CDR3aa: CASTSLVTGELFF; CDR3nt: TGTGCCAGCACCTCACTAGTCACCGGGGAGCTGTTTTTT
abundance: -; j_gene: TRBJ2-1; v_gene: TRBV5-5; d_gene: TRBD2; CDR3aa: CASSSRALSGGAHNEQFF; CDR3nt: TGTGCCAGCAGCTCCAGGGCCCTTAGCGGGGGGGCCCACAATGAGCAGTTCTTC
abundance: -; j_gene: TRBJ2-2; v_gene: TRBV10-1; d_gene: -; CDR3aa: CASSDRQGITGELFF; CDR3nt: TGCGCCAGCAGTGATCGGCAGGGGATCACCGGGGAGCTGTTTTTT
abundance: -; j_gene: TRBJ1-1; v_gene: TRBV19; d_gene: -; CDR3aa: CASSILGRLNTEAFF; CDR3nt: TGTGCCAGTAGTATTCTAGGCCGTCTGAACACTGAAGCTTTCTTT
abundance: -; j_gene: TRBJ1-5; v_gene: TRBV28; d_gene: -; CDR3aa: CASRQGAGQPQHF; CDR3nt: TGTGCCAGCAGACAGGGAGCCGGGCAGCCCCAGCATTTT
abundance: -; j_gene: TRBJ1-5; v_gene: TRBV6-2/TRBV6-3; d_gene: TRBD1; CDR3aa: CASSYSGTGVQPQHF; CDR3nt: TGTGCCAGCAGTTACTCCGGGACAGGGGTCCAGCCCCAGCATTTT
abundance: -; j_gene: TRBJ1-5; v_gene: TRBV6-6; d_gene: -; CDR3aa: CASTLQGNQPQHF; CDR3nt: TGTGCCAGCACCCTCCAGGGCAATCAGCCCCAGCATTTT
abundance: few; j_gene: TRBJ1-1; v_gene: TRBV4-1; d_gene: -; CDR3aa: CASSPRQQVNTEAFF; CDR3nt: TGCGCCAGCAGCCCGAGACAGCAAGTGAACACTGAAGCTTTCTTT
abundance: few; j_gene: TRBJ1-1; v_gene: TRBV28; d_gene: -; CDR3aa: CASSLLTGNTEAFF; CDR3nt: TGTGCCAGCAGTTTATTAACAGGGAACACTGAAGCTTTCTTT
abundance: -; j_gene: TRBJ2-3; v_gene: TRBV7-3; d_gene: -; CDR3aa: CASSLSVLDTQYF; CDR3nt: TGTGCCAGCAGCTTATCGGTGCTGGATACGCAGTATTTT
abundance: -; j_gene: TRBJ1-4; v_gene: TRBV19; d_gene: -; CDR3aa: CASSPQEGAKLFF; CDR3nt: TGTGCCAGTAGCCCCCAAGAGGGAGCAAAACTGTTTTTT
abundance: -; j_gene: TRBJ1-1; v_gene: TRBV6-5; d_gene: -; CDR3aa: CASSHQGRAEAFF; CDR3nt: TGTGCCAGCAGCCACCAGGGGAGGGCTGAAGCTTTCTTT
abundance: few; j_gene: TRBJ1-1; v_gene: TRBV11-2; d_gene: -; CDR3aa: CASSLGEADVLEAFF; CDR3nt: TGTGCCAGCAGCTTAGGAGAGGCCGACGTGCTTGAAGCTTTCTTT
abundance: -; j_gene: TRBJ1-5; v_gene: TRBV6-1; d_gene: TRBD1; CDR3aa: CASSEDSGGWQPQHF; CDR3nt: TGTGCCAGCAGTGAAGACTCAGGGGGGTGGCAGCCCCAGCATTTT
abundance: -; j_gene: TRBJ2-3; v_gene: TRBV5-1; d_gene: TRBD2; CDR3aa: CASRKSVSGGPDTQYF; CDR3nt: TGCGCCAGCAGAAAAAGCGTCAGCGGGGGACCAGATACGCAGTATTTT
abundance: -; j_gene: TRBJ1-1; v_gene: TRBV30; d_gene: TRBD1; CDR3aa: CAWSVGTGEAFF; CDR3nt: TGTGCCTGGAGTGTCGGGACAGGTGAAGCTTTCTTT
abundance: -; j_gene: TRBJ1-1; v_gene: TRBV5-1; d_gene: -; CDR3aa: CASRQSNMNTEAFF; CDR3nt: TGCGCCAGCAGACAGTCAAATATGAACACTGAAGCTTTCTTT
abundance: -; j_gene: TRBJ1-5; v_gene: TRBV19; d_gene: TRBD1; CDR3aa: CASSPPTGVNQPQHF; CDR3nt: TGTGCCAGTAGTCCCCCGACAGGGGTCAATCAGCCCCAGCATTTT